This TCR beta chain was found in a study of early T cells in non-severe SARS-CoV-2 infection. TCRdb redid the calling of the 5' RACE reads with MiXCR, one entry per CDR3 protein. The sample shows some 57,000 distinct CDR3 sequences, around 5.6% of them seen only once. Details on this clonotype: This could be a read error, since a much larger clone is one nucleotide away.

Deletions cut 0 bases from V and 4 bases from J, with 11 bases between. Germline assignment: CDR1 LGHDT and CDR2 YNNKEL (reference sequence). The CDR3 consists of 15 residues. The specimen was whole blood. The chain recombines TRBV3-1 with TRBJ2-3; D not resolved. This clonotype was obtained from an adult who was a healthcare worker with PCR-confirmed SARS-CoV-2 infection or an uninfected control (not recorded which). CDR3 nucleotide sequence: TGTGCCAGCAGCCAAGATCATCCCCCCGCAGATACGCAGTATTTT. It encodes CASSQDHPPADTQYF.